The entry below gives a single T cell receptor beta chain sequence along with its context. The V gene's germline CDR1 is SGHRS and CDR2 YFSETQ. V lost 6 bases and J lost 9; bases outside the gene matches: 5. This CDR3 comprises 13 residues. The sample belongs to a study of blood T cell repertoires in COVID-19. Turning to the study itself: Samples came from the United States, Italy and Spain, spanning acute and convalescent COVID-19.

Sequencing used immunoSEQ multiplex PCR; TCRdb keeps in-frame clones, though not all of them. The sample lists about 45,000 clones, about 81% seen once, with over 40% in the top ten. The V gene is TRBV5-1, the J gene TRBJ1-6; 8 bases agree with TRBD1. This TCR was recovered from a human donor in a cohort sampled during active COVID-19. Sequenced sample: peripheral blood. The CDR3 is CASTGQGGSPLHF. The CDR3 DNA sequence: TGCGCCAGCACCGGACAGGGAGGTTCACCCCTCCACTTT.